These 27 T cell receptor beta chains originate from one sample sequenced in a study of beta chain features in type 1 diabetes. The entirety of the isolated RNA underwent reverse transcription, so expressed TCRB transcripts were sequenced. Method: immunoSEQ multiplex PCR; TCRdb's copy keeps in-frame clones and lacks some. In the table there are nearly 250,000 clones, around 68% of which are singletons. Sequences were obtained from naive CD4+ T cells from blood. The receptor source for this set is a man aged 25 to 40 in good health.

J is TRBJ2-1 and V is TRBV7-2, with 9 nucleotides matching TRBD1. The CDR3 loop spans 13 amino acids. From germline, CDR1 is SGHTA and CDR2 FQGNSA. V gave up 5 bases and J gave up 9 bases; unmatched junction bases: 5. The CDR3 region is CASSLTGGAEQFF. The CDR3 DNA reads TGTGCCAGCAGCCTTACAGGGGGCGCTGAGCAGTTCTTC.

The rearrangement uses TRBV9 and TRBJ1-3; D gene uncertain. V shed 2 bases and J shed 0 bases, with 6 bases lying between them. Germline V CDR1 and CDR2: SGDLS, YYNGEE. CDR3 length: 14 amino acids. CDR3: CASSVSTSGNTIYF. The CDR3 region has the DNA TGTGCCAGCAGCGTCTCGACCTCTGGAAACACCATATATTTT.

There are a few counts of this clone. The V gene is TRBV19, the J gene TRBJ2-4; no definite D call. Trimming cost V 2 bases and J 8 bases, with 7 bases left between them. The CDR3 loop spans 12 amino acids. Germline V gene data show CDR1 as LNHDA and CDR2 as SQIVND (reference sequence). This CDR3 is CASSIPSDIQYF. Here the CDR3 DNA reads TGTGCCAGTAGTATACCCAGTGACATTCAGTACTTC.

V usage is TRBV30 and J usage is TRBJ2-2, with no clear D. V was cut by 2 bases and J by 2 bases, with 3 bases left in between. Germline values: CDR1 GTSNPN, CDR2 SVGIG (reference sequence). This CDR3 spans 12 amino acids. This CDR3 is CAWSINTGELFF. The CDR3 DNA follows: TGTGCCTGGAGTATAAACACCGGGGAGCTGTTTTTT. Together with reference TRBV30 and TRBJ2-2, the CDR3 gives the full variable domain: SQTIHQWPATLVQPVGSPLSLECTVEGTSNPNLYWYRQAAGRGLQLLFYSVGIGQISSEVPQNLSASRPQDRQFILSSKKLLLSDSGFYLCAWSINTGELFFGEGSRLTVL.

This clone has a single count. This chain uses TRBV25-1 with TRBJ2-1; TRBD2 aligns across 16 bases. Germline CDR1 is MGHDK and CDR2 is SYGVNS. With V trimmed by 6 bases and J by 7 bases, 9 bases remained unmatched. The CDR3 spans 17 residues. CDR3: CASRGLAGGPRGNEQFF. CDR3 coding DNA: TGTGCCAGCAGGGGACTAGCGGGAGGGCCGAGAGGGAATGAGCAGTTCTTC. Full variable domain (missing parts from reference TRBV25-1 and TRBJ2-1): EADIYQTPRYLVIGTGKKITLECSQTMGHDKMYWYQQDPGMELHLIHYSYGVNSTEKGDLSSESTVSRIRTEHFPLTLESARPSHTSQYLCASRGLAGGPRGNEQFFGPGTRLTVL.

This chain links TRBV30 with TRBJ2-5, with TRBD2 matching 8 bases. Germline values: CDR1 GTSNPN, CDR2 SVGIG (reference sequence). V shed 1 base and J 5 bases; nucleotides not matched to a gene: 3. This CDR3 is 13 amino acids long. The DNA for the CDR3 is TGTGCCTGGAGTGGACTAGCGCCGGAGACCCAGTACTTC. Translated: CAWSGLAPETQYF.

The chain uses TRBV30 and TRBJ1-2; no clear D. The CDR3 is made up of 11 amino acids. V shed 4 bases and J shed 8 bases, with 11 bases lying between them. Germline V CDR1 and CDR2: GTSNPN, SVGIG (reference sequence). Here the CDR3 reads CAWKDFGGYTF. CDR3 sequence (DNA): TGTGCCTGGAAGGACTTTGGCGGCTACACCTTC.

The chain has TRBV29-1 and TRBJ1-1; D is unresolved. This CDR3 contains 12 residues. Germline assignment: CDR1 SQVTM and CDR2 ANQGSEA. Deletions cut 4 bases from V and 0 bases from J, with 6 bases between. The CDR3 loop is CSVGEMNTEAFF. CDR3 nucleotide sequence: TGCAGCGTTGGAGAGATGAACACTGAAGCTTTCTTT.

The chain employs TRBV30 and TRBJ1-1, with D uncertain. V lost 3 bases, J lost 3 bases, and 8 bases lay in between. From germline, CDR1 is GTSNPN and CDR2 SVGIG (reference sequence). The CDR3 is 12 residues long. CDR3 loop: CAWSQRDTEAFF. As DNA, the CDR3 is TGTGCCTGGAGCCAGAGGGACACTGAAGCTTTCTTT. Using reference TRBV30 and TRBJ1-1 for the parts outside the CDR3, the full variable domain is SQTIHQWPATLVQPVGSPLSLECTVEGTSNPNLYWYRQAAGRGLQLLFYSVGIGQISSEVPQNLSASRPQDRQFILSSKKLLLSDSGFYLCAWSQRDTEAFFGQGTRLTVV.

This clone was detected a few times. The chain employs TRBV19 and TRBJ1-2; no reliable D call. V lost 1 base to trimming and J lost 4 bases, with 7 bases between them. Germline-derived CDR1 and CDR2 are LNHDA and SQIVND (reference sequence). The CDR3 consists of 13 residues. The CDR3: CASSIGAIYGYTF. The CDR3, as DNA: TGTGCCAGTAGTATAGGCGCGATCTATGGCTACACCTTC.

This clone was found once. The chain links TRBV6-5 to TRBJ2-5; no definite D call. Germline-derived CDR1 and CDR2 are MNHEY and SVGAGI. This CDR3 comprises 11 residues. Trimming shortened V by 7 bases and J by 5 bases, and 8 bases separated the two germline ends. CDR3: CASIGGETQYF. CDR3 coding DNA: TGTGCCAGCATCGGTGGGGAGACCCAGTACTTC.

As to this clone: One junction end disagrees with the germline gene, perhaps due to a read error. The genes are TRBV15 and TRBJ2-4; no clear D gene. This CDR3 contains 10 residues. CDR1 LNHNV and CDR2 YYDKDF come from the germline V gene (reference sequence). CDR3 residues: CATSRPFGHF. The CDR3 region has the DNA TGTGCCACCAGCAGGCCTTTTGGACACTTC.

CDR3 bases: TGCAGCTCCCCTGGCGGGGATTACAATGAGCAGTTCTTC. It encodes CSSPGGDYNEQFF. The J gene is TRBJ2-1, the V gene TRBV29-1, with D possibly TRBD2 on 6 matching bases. This CDR3 spans 13 amino acids. Trimming left V 8 bases short and J 4 bases short, with 15 bases between. The V gene's germline CDR1 is SQVTM and CDR2 ANQGSEA.

The CDR3 DNA reads TGTGCCAGCAGCAGAGGTGTAGCGGGAGTCGATACGCAGTATTTT. It codes for CASSRGVAGVDTQYF. This chain joins TRBV5-4 and TRBJ2-3, with 9 bases identical to TRBD2. Unmatched junction bases numbered 9, after V lost 4 bases and J lost 6 bases. The CDR3 is 15 residues long. CDR1 and CDR2 from the germline V gene are SGHNT and YYREEE (reference sequence). The full variable domain, in which reference TRBV5-4 and TRBJ2-3 provide the parts outside the CDR3, is ETGVTQSPTHLIKTRGQQVTLRCSSQSGHNTVSWYQQALGQGPQFIFQYYREEENGRGNFPPRFSGLQFPNYSSELNVNALELDDSALYLCASSRGVAGVDTQYFGPGTRLTVL.

The genes are TRBV9 and TRBJ2-5; 8 bases agree with TRBD1. Germline CDR1 is SGDLS and CDR2 is YYNGEE. The V segment lost 4 bases and the J segment 2 bases; nucleotides outside the gene matches: 4. The length of the CDR3 is 14 residues. CDR3 amino acids: CASSLGQGQETQYF. The CDR3 coding sequence is TGTGCCAGCAGCTTAGGACAGGGACAAGAGACCCAGTACTTC.

CDR3 loop: CSVEGARWDEQYF. CDR3 coding DNA: TGCAGCGTTGAAGGGGCCAGGTGGGACGAGCAGTACTTC. The chain uses TRBV29-1 and TRBJ2-7; D uncertain. This CDR3 comprises 13 residues. The V gene's germline CDR1 is SQVTM and CDR2 ANQGSEA. The V end lost 1 base, the J end lost 5 bases, and 12 bases lay between the germline ends.

V and J are TRBV20-1 and TRBJ2-5; no definite D call. Germline assignment: CDR1 DFQATT and CDR2 SNEGSKA (reference sequence). The ends were cut back, 5 bases at V and 2 bases at J, with 6 bases in the middle. The CDR3 runs 11 residues. CDR3 sequence (DNA): TGCAGTGCTCCACCTCAAGAGACCCAGTACTTC. It is translated as CSAPPQETQYF.

This sequence joins TRBV14 and TRBJ2-5, with TRBD1 identical over 7 bases. V lost 6 bases to trimming and J lost 2 bases; unmatched junction nucleotides: 6. The CDR3 loop spans 14 amino acids. Germline CDR1 reads SGHDN; CDR2 reads FVKESK. The CDR3 loop reads CASSRRDRQETQYF. The CDR3 nucleotides are TGTGCCAGCAGTCGCCGGGACAGACAAGAGACCCAGTACTTC.

This clone has a single count. The rearrangement uses TRBV30 and TRBJ2-1; no clear D. Trimming left V 1 base short and J 3 bases short, with 7 bases between. CDR3 length: 13 residues. Germline CDR1 reads GTSNPN; CDR2 reads SVGIG (reference sequence). Here the CDR3 DNA reads TGTGCCTGGAGTGAAGGCTACTACAATGAGCAGTTCTTC. Amino acid sequence: CAWSEGYYNEQFF.

With regard to this clone: Other DNA sequences of this sample code for an identical CDR3. The rearrangement joins TRBV20-1 to TRBJ2-3; D uncertain. The CDR3 is made up of 11 amino acids. CDR1 is DFQATT and CDR2 is SNEGSKA in the germline V gene (reference sequence). V was trimmed by 5 bases and J by 2 bases, leaving 5 bases between them. CDR3 protein: CSARLTDTQYF. The CDR3 region has the DNA TGCAGTGCTCGACTCACAGATACGCAGTATTTT.

The rearrangement links TRBV5-4 to TRBJ2-1, with D maybe TRBD2 (5 bases). This CDR3 is 15 amino acids long. Germline lookup yields CDR1 SGHNT and CDR2 YYREEE (reference sequence). V lost 2 bases and J lost 4, with 13 bases in between. The CDR3 loop is CASSLHSAGYNEQFF. As DNA, the CDR3 is TGTGCCAGCAGCTTACATAGCGCAGGTTACAATGAGCAGTTCTTC.

J is TRBJ2-7 and V is TRBV27; the D gene is possibly TRBD2 (6 bases). This CDR3 region has 14 residues. The V end lost 3 bases, the J end lost 4 bases, and 13 bases lay between the germline ends. Germline V gene sequence: CDR1 MNHEY, CDR2 SMNVEV (reference sequence). The CDR3 here is CASSLRDSAYEQYF. CDR3 nucleotides: TGTGCCAGCAGTTTGAGGGACTCGGCATACGAGCAGTACTTC.

This chain's CDR3 is CASRGITWQPNEQYF. CDR3 coding DNA: TGTGCCAGCAGAGGGATAACCTGGCAGCCGAACGAGCAGTACTTC. J is TRBJ2-7 and V is TRBV27; D not certain. Trimming left V 6 bases short and J 5 bases short, with 20 bases between. Germline V gene data show CDR1 as MNHEY and CDR2 as SMNVEV (reference sequence). This CDR3 region has 15 residues.

The chain combines TRBV30 with TRBJ1-1, with 8 positions matching TRBD1. The length of the CDR3 is 14 residues. Germline V lookup: CDR1 GTSNPN, CDR2 SVGIG (reference sequence). V was clipped by 2 bases and J by 3 bases; unmatched bases: 5. CDR3 in amino acids: CAWSLTTGDTEAFF. Here the CDR3 DNA reads TGTGCCTGGAGTCTAACGACAGGGGACACTGAAGCTTTCTTT.

This chain links TRBV30 with TRBJ2-3, with TRBD1 matching over 7 bases. Germline CDR1 reads GTSNPN; CDR2 reads SVGIG (reference sequence). The length of the CDR3 is 14 residues. J was trimmed by 0 bases and V by 8 bases; bases with no gene match: 8. The CDR3 DNA reads as TGTGCCACCTACACGACAGGGAGCACAGATACGCAGTATTTT. As protein: CATYTTGSTDTQYF.

The V call is TRBV30, the J call TRBJ1-5, with D unclear. The CDR3 contains 13 residues. CDR1 GTSNPN and CDR2 SVGIG come from the germline V gene (reference sequence). V lost 5 bases and J lost 0, with 8 bases in between. The CDR3 reads CAWQRNSNQPQHF. The CDR3 coding sequence is TGTGCCTGGCAACGGAATAGCAATCAGCCCCAGCATTTT.

J is TRBJ2-6 and V is TRBV27; the D gene is possibly TRBD1 (6 bases). In germline, CDR1 is MNHEY, CDR2 SMNVEV (reference sequence). Trimming left V 5 bases short and J 7 bases short, with 15 bases between. The CDR3 consists of 15 residues. CDR3 in DNA: TGTGCCAGCAGTGAATACAGGGATTACGCCAACGTCCTGACTTTC. Translation: CASSEYRDYANVLTF. The entire variable domain, with the rest obtained from reference TRBV27 and TRBJ2-6, is as follows: EAQVTQNPRYLITVTGKKLTVTCSQNMNHEYMSWYRQDPGLGLRQIYYSMNVEVTDKGDVPEGYKVSRKEKRNFPLILESPSPNQTSLYFCASSEYRDYANVLTFGAGSRLTVL.